These 23 T cell receptor beta chains were sequenced from one sample in a study of identical twins. TCRdb ran MiXCR on the 5' RACE reads and lists one entry per CDR3 protein. This sample carries about 690,000 distinct CDR3 sequences, roughly 6% of them seen once, and the ten largest clones take approximately 1.6%. Sequencing was performed on naive T cells sorted from blood. These receptors were collected from a man aged 18 to 30 in good health.

This clonotype has at least ten counts. This chain joins TRBV12-3 or TRBV12-4 and TRBJ1-5; TRBD1 agrees at 7 bases. Trimming took 8 bases from V and 5 from J; bases not matched to a gene: 6. CDR3 size: 13 residues. The CDR3 region has the DNA TGTGCCAGCGGATGGACAGGCGATCAGCCCCAGCATTTT. Its translation: CASGWTGDQPQHF.

Ten or more counts support this clonotype. V gene TRBV12-3 or TRBV12-4 combines with J gene TRBJ2-1, with 7 bases that match TRBD2. V lost 5 bases to trimming and J lost 0 bases; unmatched junction nucleotides: 10. The CDR3 extends over 17 amino acids. This CDR3 reads CASSVMTSRSSYNEQFF. In DNA, the CDR3 is TGTGCCAGCAGTGTGATGACTAGCAGGAGCTCCTACAATGAGCAGTTCTTC.

There are a few counts of this clonotype. The genes are TRBV7-6 and TRBJ2-1; 11 bases map to TRBD2. The V segment lost 4 bases and the J segment 8 bases; nucleotides outside the gene matches: 10. CDR1 and CDR2 from the germline V gene are SGHVS and FNYEAQ. There are 16 residues in the CDR3. The CDR3 region is CASSSLTSGSIDEQFF. In DNA form, the CDR3 reads TGTGCCAGCAGCTCATTAACTAGCGGGAGTATTGATGAGCAGTTCTTC.

This clonotype was recorded many times. The genes are TRBV12-3 or TRBV12-4 and TRBJ1-4; 12 nucleotides line up with TRBD1. This CDR3 comprises 16 residues. V was clipped by 3 bases and J by 7 bases; unmatched bases: 6. This CDR3 is CASSFRDRGRGEKLFF. In DNA form, the CDR3 reads TGTGCCAGCAGTTTCCGGGACAGGGGGCGAGGTGAAAAACTGTTTTTT.

The table lists this clonotype with many counts. The chain combines TRBV24-1 with TRBJ2-1; D may be TRBD1 (6 bases). The CDR3 is 14 amino acids. In germline, CDR1 is KGHDR, CDR2 SFDVKD. V was shortened by 5 bases and J by 4 bases, with 11 bases between the two germline ends. CDR3 amino acids: CATSVRGLYNEQFF. The CDR3 DNA sequence: TGTGCCACCAGTGTGAGGGGGTTGTACAATGAGCAGTTCTTC.

This clonotype was observed a few times. The genes are TRBV5-1 and TRBJ2-7; D gene ambiguous. The V end was cut by 1 base, the J end by 2 bases, with 7 bases between. Germline CDR1 reads SGHRS; CDR2 reads YFSETQ. CDR3 length: 13 amino acids. Here the CDR3 DNA reads TGCGCCAGCAGCTTGACCCCCACCTACGAGCAGTACGTC. Residues: CASSLTPTYEQYV.

This clonotype was counted between two and nine times. J is TRBJ1-1 and V is TRBV9; D not resolved. Germline V lookup: CDR1 SGDLS, CDR2 YYNGEE. This CDR3 is 15 amino acids long. The germline V and J ends were trimmed by 1 base and 3 bases, with 13 bases remaining between them. In nucleotides, the CDR3 is TGTGCCAGCAGCGTATTCGACCGGGTGGACACTGAAGCTTTCTTT. Translating gives CASSVFDRVDTEAFF.

This clonotype was detected many times. The rearrangement uses TRBV6-5 and TRBJ2-1; D might be TRBD1 (6 bases). Germline-derived CDR1 and CDR2 are MNHEY and SVGAGI. The CDR3 covers 14 residues. Trimming cost V 5 bases and J 4 bases, with 12 bases left between them. CDR3: CASSNVGGYNEQFF. The CDR3 DNA reads TGTGCCAGCAGTAACGTAGGGGGATACAATGAGCAGTTCTTC.

This clonotype was seen at least ten times. V and J are TRBV20-1 and TRBJ2-5; 14 nucleotides match TRBD2. Germline CDR1 is DFQATT and CDR2 is SNEGSKA (reference sequence). This CDR3 spans 20 amino acids. J lost 0 bases, V lost 5 bases, and 17 bases had no gene match. The CDR3 DNA reads as TGCAGTGCTCAGACTAGCGGGAGGGCCCCCGCCGCCAAATACCAAGAGACCCAGTACTTC. Residues: CSAQTSGRAPAAKYQETQYF.

This clonotype was observed many times. This rearrangement joins TRBV20-1 to TRBJ2-1, with 8 bases aligning to TRBD2. V shed 6 bases and J 3 bases; nucleotides not matched to a gene: 7. The CDR3 runs to 14 residues. The V gene's germline CDR1 is DFQATT and CDR2 SNEGSKA (reference sequence). In DNA form, the CDR3 reads TGCAGTGCAGAAACCGGGACTAGCTACAATGAGCAGTTCTTC. It encodes CSAETGTSYNEQFF.

This clonotype was observed many times. The rearrangement links TRBV20-1 to TRBJ2-1; D may be TRBD2 (6 bases). There are 16 residues in the CDR3. CDR1 DFQATT and CDR2 SNEGSKA come from the germline V gene (reference sequence). V lost 0 bases and J 4 bases, leaving 16 bases between the germline ends. The CDR3 loop reads CSARDGVSGTYNEQFF. CDR3 in DNA: TGCAGTGCTAGAGATGGGGTTAGCGGAACTTACAATGAGCAGTTCTTC.

The rearrangement uses TRBV30 and TRBJ1-1; 9 positions match TRBD1. The germline V gene encodes CDR1 GTSNPN and CDR2 SVGIG (reference sequence). The CDR3 runs to 14 residues. V trimming: 4 bases; J trimming: 4 bases; junction bases outside the gene matches: 7. The chain's CDR3 is CAWTVDRGGTEAFF. The CDR3 bases are TGTGCCTGGACTGTGGACAGGGGAGGCACTGAAGCTTTCTTT.

This chain joins TRBV27 and TRBJ1-3; no definite D call. Trimming pared 8 bases from V and 1 base from J, leaving 9 bases between. CDR3 length: 13 residues. The germline V gene encodes CDR1 MNHEY and CDR2 SMNVEV (reference sequence). CDR3 loop: CASGRTSGNTIYF. CDR3 coding DNA: TGTGCCAGCGGACGGACGTCTGGAAACACCATATATTTT.

This clonotype was recorded at least ten times. The chain carries TRBV7-9 and TRBJ2-3; 7 bases map to TRBD2. Germline trimming cut 2 bases from V and 3 bases from J; bases unmatched to any gene: 8. The germline V gene encodes CDR1 SEHNR and CDR2 FQNEAQ (reference sequence). The CDR3 has 16 residues. The CDR3 DNA follows: TGTGCCAGCAGCTTATGGACGGGAGGAGGAACAGATACGCAGTATTTT. Its protein product is CASSLWTGGGTDTQYF.

This clonotype occurred many times. The V gene is TRBV6-1, the J gene TRBJ2-3; D is possibly TRBD1 or TRBD2 (5 bases each). Germline CDR1 MNHNS, CDR2 SASEGT. V dropped 5 bases and J dropped 2 bases, with 14 bases sitting between them. CDR3 length: 15 residues. The CDR3 DNA reads TGTGCCAGCAGTAAAGGGACCTGGGCCACAGATACGCAGTATTTT. This gives the protein CASSKGTWATDTQYF.

This clonotype was observed many times. This chain joins TRBV7-9 and TRBJ1-6, with D tentatively TRBD1 (6 bases). In germline, CDR1 is SEHNR, CDR2 FQNEAQ (reference sequence). This CDR3 has 14 residues. Deletions cut 3 bases from V and 5 bases from J, with 8 bases between. CDR3 sequence reads: CASSFAGDNSPLHF. The CDR3 DNA is TGTGCCAGCAGCTTTGCAGGGGATAATTCACCCCTCCACTTT.

This clonotype has only a few counts. The CDR3 DNA reads TGTGCCAGCAGTCCCGACAGCACCAGCTCCTACGAGCAGTACGTC. Encoded protein: CASSPDSTSSYEQYV. This chain uses TRBV6-1 with TRBJ2-7; TRBD1 is a possible D gene (5 bases). The germline V gene encodes CDR1 MNHNS and CDR2 SASEGT. The CDR3 spans 15 residues. The V end lost 5 bases, the J end lost 0 bases, and 14 bases lay between the germline ends.

The table lists this clonotype with many counts. The V call is TRBV29-1, the J call TRBJ2-2; 10 positions match TRBD1. CDR1 SQVTM and CDR2 ANQGSEA come from the germline V gene. The CDR3 has 12 amino acids. Unmatched junction bases numbered 2, after V lost 7 bases and J lost 6 bases. Here the CDR3 DNA reads TGCAGCGCTGGACAGGGGGCCGGGGAGCTGTTTTTT. Translation: CSAGQGAGELFF.

The table lists this clonotype with many counts. V gene TRBV12-3 or TRBV12-4 combines with J gene TRBJ1-1, with D perhaps matching TRBD1 (5 bases). CDR3 length: 13 amino acids. V lost 7 bases and J lost 3, with 12 bases in between. CDR3 sequence (DNA): TGTGCCAGCAATCCGACGGGGGACACTGAAGCTTTCTTT. It encodes CASNPTGDTEAFF.

At least ten counts were recorded for this clonotype. V is TRBV24-1 and J is TRBJ2-1; the match to TRBD1 covers 10 bases. The CDR3 runs to 15 residues. Germline-derived CDR1 and CDR2 are KGHDR and SFDVKD. V gave up 3 bases and J gave up 8 bases; unmatched junction bases: 6. CDR3 region: CATSDTGTGAYEQFF. The DNA for the CDR3 is TGTGCCACCAGTGATACCGGGACAGGGGCCTATGAGCAGTTCTTC.

This clonotype was seen at least ten times. The gene calls are TRBV4-3 and TRBJ2-7, with D unclear. The CDR3 consists of 15 residues. The V gene's germline CDR1 is LGHNA and CDR2 YSLEER. Trimming stripped 1 base from V and 1 base from J, with 11 bases between. CDR3 residues: CASSQGVKQSYEQYF. The CDR3 DNA follows: TGCGCCAGCAGCCAAGGAGTGAAACAGTCCTACGAGCAGTACTTC.

This clonotype was observed a few times. In DNA form, the CDR3 reads TGTGCCAGCAGCTCGGCGGGGACTAGCGGGAGTGGACGGGCCCAGTACTTC. It translates to CASSSAGTSGSGRAQYF. The rearrangement links TRBV6-2 or TRBV6-3 to TRBJ2-5; 14 bases are a match to TRBD2. J gave up 9 bases and V 6 bases, and 15 bases lay outside the gene matches. The CDR3 covers 17 residues. Germline V gene data show CDR1 as MNHEY and CDR2 as SVGEGT.

This clonotype was found many times. The chain uses TRBV28 and TRBJ2-6, with 7 bases that match TRBD1. The V gene end was trimmed by 5 bases and the J gene end by 1 base; junction bases not matched to a gene: 5. The CDR3 contains 16 residues. Germline V gene data show CDR1 as MDHEN and CDR2 as SYDVKM. The CDR3 DNA reads TGTGCCAGCAGTGACGACAGGGTTTCTGGGGCCAACGTCCTGACTTTC. Protein product: CASSDDRVSGANVLTF.